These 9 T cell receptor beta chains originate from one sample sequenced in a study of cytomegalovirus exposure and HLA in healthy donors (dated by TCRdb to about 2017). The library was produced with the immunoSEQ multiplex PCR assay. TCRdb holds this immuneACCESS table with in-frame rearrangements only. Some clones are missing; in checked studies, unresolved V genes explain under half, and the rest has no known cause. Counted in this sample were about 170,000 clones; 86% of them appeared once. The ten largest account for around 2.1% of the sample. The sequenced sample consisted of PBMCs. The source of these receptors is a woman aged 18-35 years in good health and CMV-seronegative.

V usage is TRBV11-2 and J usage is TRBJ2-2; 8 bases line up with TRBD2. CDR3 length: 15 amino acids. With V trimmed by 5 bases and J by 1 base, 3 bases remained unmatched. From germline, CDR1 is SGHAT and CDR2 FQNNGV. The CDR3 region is CASSLSGMNTGELFF. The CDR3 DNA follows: TGTGCCAGCAGCCTTAGCGGGATGAACACCGGGGAGCTGTTTTTT. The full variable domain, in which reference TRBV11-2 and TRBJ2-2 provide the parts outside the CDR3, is EAGVAQSPRYKIIEKRQSVAFWCNPISGHATLYWYQQILGQGPKLLIQFQNNGVVDDSQLPKDRFSAERLKGVDSTLKIQPAKLEDSAVYLCASSLSGMNTGELFFGEGSRLTVL.

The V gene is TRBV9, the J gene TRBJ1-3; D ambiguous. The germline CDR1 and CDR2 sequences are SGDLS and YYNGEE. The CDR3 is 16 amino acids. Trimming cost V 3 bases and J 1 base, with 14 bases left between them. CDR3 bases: TGTGCCAGCAGCGCCGGCTCTGCGGTATCTGGAAACACCATATATTTT. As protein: CASSAGSAVSGNTIYF.

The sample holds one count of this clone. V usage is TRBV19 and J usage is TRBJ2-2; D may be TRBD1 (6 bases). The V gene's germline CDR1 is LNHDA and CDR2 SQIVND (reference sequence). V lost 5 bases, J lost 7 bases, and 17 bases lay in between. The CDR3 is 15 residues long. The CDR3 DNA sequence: TGTGCCAGTAGTCTATTGCAGGGGCCTGGCGGGGAGCTGTTTTTT. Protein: CASSLLQGPGGELFF.

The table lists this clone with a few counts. The CDR3 coding sequence is TGTGCCAGCAGTTTCGGGAGGACAGGGGTGGGCTACACCTTC. Translated, it gives CASSFGRTGVGYTF. The chain employs TRBV27 and TRBJ1-2; TRBD1 agrees at 9 bases. CDR1 and CDR2 (germline): MNHEY, SMNVEV (reference sequence). J gave up 8 bases and V 3 bases, and 7 bases lay outside the gene matches. This CDR3 comprises 14 residues.

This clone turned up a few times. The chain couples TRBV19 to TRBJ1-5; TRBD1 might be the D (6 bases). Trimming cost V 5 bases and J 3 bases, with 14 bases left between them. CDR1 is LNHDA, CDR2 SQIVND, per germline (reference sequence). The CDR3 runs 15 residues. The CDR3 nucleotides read TGTGCCAGTAGTGCGGCAGGGGTGGCCAATCAGCCCCAGCATTTT. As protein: CASSAAGVANQPQHF. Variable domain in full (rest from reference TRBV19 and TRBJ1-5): DGGITQSPKYLFRKEGQNVTLSCEQNLNHDAMYWYRQDPGQGLRLIYYSQIVNDFQKGDIAEGYSVSREKKESFPLTVTSAQKNPTAFYLCASSAAGVANQPQHFGDGTRLSIL.

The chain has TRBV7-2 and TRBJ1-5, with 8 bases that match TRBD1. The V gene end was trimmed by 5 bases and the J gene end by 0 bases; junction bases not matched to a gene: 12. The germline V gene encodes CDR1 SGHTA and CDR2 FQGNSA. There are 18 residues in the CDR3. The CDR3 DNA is TGTGCCAGCAGCGCAGGGACAGGAGTCTTTTATAGCAATCAGCCCCAGCATTTT. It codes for CASSAGTGVFYSNQPQHF.

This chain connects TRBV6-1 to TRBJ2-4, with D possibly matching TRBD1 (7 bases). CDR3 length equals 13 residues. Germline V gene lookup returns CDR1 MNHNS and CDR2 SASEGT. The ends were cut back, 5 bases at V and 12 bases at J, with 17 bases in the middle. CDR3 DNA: TGTGCCAGCAGTTTGGAGACAGGGCGGGGTCAGTACTTC. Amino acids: CASSLETGRGQYF.

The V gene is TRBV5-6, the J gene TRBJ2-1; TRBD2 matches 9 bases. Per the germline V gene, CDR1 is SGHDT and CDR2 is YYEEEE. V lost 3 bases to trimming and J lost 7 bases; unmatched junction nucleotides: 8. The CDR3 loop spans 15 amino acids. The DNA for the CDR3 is TGTGCCAGCAGCTACATGAGCGGGGGGTTTAATGAGCAGTTCTTC. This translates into CASSYMSGGFNEQFF.

The CDR3 sequence is CASSQDLRRELPLYNEQFF. CDR3 bases: TGCGCCAGCAGCCAAGATCTTCGTAGGGAGCTACCTCTCTACAATGAGCAGTTCTTC. This chain connects TRBV4-3 to TRBJ2-1, with D possibly matching TRBD2 (5 bases). This CDR3 contains 19 residues. Germline V gene data show CDR1 as LGHNA and CDR2 as YSLEER. V gave up 0 bases and J gave up 3 bases, with 21 bases separating them.